What follows describes a single TCR beta chain. In the original processing: It was from reference gene primer amplification that nucleated cell counts were estimated. TCRdb's table, derived via immunoSEQ multiplex PCR, lists solely in-frame clones and lacks some. From that table come the V and J calls and clone size; the DNA was used to work out D and trimming. This table has around 100,000 clones, around 85% appearing once. This entry is derived from a study of blood T cell repertoires in COVID-19. The CDR3 has 15 amino acids. V dropped 4 bases and J dropped 4; count of bases not matched to a gene: 6. Germline V gene sequence: CDR1 KGHSH, CDR2 LQKENI.

The sample comprised peripheral blood. This clonotype was obtained from a woman aged 55-70 years with COVID-19, enrolled during active disease. The V gene is TRBV18, the J gene TRBJ2-7; TRBD2 matches at 11 bases. This chain's CDR3 is CASSQTGTSGYEQYF. The CDR3 coding sequence is TGTGCCAGCTCACAAACCGGGACTAGCGGATACGAGCAGTACTTC. Full variable domain (rest looked up from reference TRBV18 and TRBJ2-7): NAGVMQNPRHLVRRRGQEARLRCSPMKGHSHVYWYRQLPEEGLKFMVYLQKENIIDESGMPKERFSAEFPKEGPSILRIQQVVRGDSAAYFCASSQTGTSGYEQYFGPGTRLTVT.